This TCR beta chain was retrieved from a study of T cells in Graves' hyperthyroidism and ophthalmopathy. About the research overall: At the time of initial diagnosis and before any treatment, peripheral blood was collected.

Amplification of TCR beta CDR3 regions was performed using RNA transcripts as template. The HTBI set primed first-round TCR CDR3 RT-PCR. TCRdb independently ran MiXCR on the multiplex PCR reads; one entry per CDR3 protein. The sample shows about 260,000 distinct CDR3 sequences, 16% of them seen only once. Disease duration was under 3 months in the ophthalmopathy patients, who also had a Clinical Activity Score of at least 3 and a NOSPECS grade of at least 4. PBMCs were collected from a roughly 10 ml volume of fresh peripheral blood. In germline, CDR1 is WSHSY, CDR2 SAAADI. The V and J ends lost 3 bases and 0 bases respectively, with 12 bases between them. The CDR3 runs to 15 residues.

The sequencing input was blood. This receptor was identified in a woman aged 18-29 years with Graves' ophthalmopathy. V and J are TRBV10-2 and TRBJ2-7; no firm D call. CDR3 residues: CASSDEKDDSYEQYF. The CDR3 bases are TGCGCCAGCAGTGATGAGAAGGACGACTCCTACGAGCAGTACTTC.